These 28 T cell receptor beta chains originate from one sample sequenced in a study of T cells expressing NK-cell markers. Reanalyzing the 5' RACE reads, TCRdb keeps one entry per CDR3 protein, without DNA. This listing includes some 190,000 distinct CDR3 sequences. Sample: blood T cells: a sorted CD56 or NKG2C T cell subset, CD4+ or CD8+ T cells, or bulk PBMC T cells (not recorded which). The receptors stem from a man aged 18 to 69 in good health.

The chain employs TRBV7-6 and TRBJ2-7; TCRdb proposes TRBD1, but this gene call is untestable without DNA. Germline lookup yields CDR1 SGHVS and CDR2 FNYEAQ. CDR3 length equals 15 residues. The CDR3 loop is CASSLGSGQSYEQYF.

CDR3 in amino acids: CASSNRDRAGYTF. V and J are TRBV28 and TRBJ1-2; the TRBD1 assignment by TCRdb is unverifiable without DNA. The CDR3 length is 13 residues. CDR1 and CDR2 from the germline V gene are MDHEN and SYDVKM.

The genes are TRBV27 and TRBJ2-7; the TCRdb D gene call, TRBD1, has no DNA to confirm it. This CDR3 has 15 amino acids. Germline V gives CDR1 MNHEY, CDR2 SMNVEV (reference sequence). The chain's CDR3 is CASSQFTGPSYEQYF.

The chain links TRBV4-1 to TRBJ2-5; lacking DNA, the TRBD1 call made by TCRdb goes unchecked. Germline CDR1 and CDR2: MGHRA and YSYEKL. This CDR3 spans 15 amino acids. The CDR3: CASSQGDREKETQYF.

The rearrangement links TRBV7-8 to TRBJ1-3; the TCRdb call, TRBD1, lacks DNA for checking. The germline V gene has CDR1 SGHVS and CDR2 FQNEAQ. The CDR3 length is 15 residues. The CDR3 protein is CASSSGTTRENTIYF.

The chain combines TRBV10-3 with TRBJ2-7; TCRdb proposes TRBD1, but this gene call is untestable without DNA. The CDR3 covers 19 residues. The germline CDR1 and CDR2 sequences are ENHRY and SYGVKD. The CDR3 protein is CAISEPLDSPGGRLYEQYF.

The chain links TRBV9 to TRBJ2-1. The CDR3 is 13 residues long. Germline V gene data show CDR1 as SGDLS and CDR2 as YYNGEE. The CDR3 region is CASSVTTGDEQFF.

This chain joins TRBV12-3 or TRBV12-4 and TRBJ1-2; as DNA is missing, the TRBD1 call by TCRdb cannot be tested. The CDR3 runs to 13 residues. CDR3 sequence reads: CASSFGQGDGYTF.

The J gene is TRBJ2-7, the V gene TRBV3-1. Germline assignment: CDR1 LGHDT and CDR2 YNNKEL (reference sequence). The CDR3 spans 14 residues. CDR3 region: CASSARLSSYEQYF.

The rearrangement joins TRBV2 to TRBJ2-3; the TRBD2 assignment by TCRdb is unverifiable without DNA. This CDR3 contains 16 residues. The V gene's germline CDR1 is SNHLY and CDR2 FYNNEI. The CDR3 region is CASSDPGLRSTDTQYF.

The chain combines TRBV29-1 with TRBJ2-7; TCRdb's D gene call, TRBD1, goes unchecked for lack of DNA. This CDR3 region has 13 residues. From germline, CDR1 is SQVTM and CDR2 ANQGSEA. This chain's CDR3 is CSVGQGAEYEQYF.

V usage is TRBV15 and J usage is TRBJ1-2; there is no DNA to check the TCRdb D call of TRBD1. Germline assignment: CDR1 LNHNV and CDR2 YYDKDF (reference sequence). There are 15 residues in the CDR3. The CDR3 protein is CATSRPVFPGGGYTF.

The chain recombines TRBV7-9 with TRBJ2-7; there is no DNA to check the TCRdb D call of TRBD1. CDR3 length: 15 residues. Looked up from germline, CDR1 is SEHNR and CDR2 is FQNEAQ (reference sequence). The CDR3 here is CASSVPGQANYEQYF.

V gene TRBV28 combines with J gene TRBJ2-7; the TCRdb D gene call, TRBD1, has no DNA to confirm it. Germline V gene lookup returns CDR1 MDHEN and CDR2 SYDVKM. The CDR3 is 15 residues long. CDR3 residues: CASSAARGFSYEQYF.

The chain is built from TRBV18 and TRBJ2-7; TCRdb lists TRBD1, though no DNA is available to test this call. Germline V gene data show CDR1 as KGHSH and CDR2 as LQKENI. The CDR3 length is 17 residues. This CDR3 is CASSLGAWDSTSYEQYF.

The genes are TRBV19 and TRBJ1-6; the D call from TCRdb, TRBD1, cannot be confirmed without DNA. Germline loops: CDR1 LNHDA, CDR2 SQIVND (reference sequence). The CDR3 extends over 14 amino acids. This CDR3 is CASSIQGDGSPLHF. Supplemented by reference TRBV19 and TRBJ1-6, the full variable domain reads DGGITQSPKYLFRKEGQNVTLSCEQNLNHDAMYWYRQDPGQGLRLIYYSQIVNDFQKGDIAEGYSVSREKKESFPLTVTSAQKNPTAFYLCASSIQGDGSPLHFGNGTRLTVT.

The CDR3 protein is CASSYLSGTDTQYF. V usage is TRBV7-9 and J usage is TRBJ2-3. Germline CDR1 is SEHNR and CDR2 is FQNEAQ (reference sequence). This CDR3 contains 14 residues. The whole variable domain, remainder taken from reference TRBV7-9 and TRBJ2-3, is DTGVSQNPRHKITKRGQNVTFRCDPISEHNRLYWYRQTLGQGPEFLTYFQNEAQLEKSRLLSDRFSAERPKGSFSTLEIQRTEQGDSAMYLCASSYLSGTDTQYFGPGTRLTVL.

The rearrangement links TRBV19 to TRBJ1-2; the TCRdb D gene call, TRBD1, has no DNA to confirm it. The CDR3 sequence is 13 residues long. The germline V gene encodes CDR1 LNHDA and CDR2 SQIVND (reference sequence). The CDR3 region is CASSLGTGDGYTF.

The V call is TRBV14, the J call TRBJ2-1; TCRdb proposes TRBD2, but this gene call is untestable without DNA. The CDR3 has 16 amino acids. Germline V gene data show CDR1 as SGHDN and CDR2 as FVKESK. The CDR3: CASSHRGLGYYNEQFF. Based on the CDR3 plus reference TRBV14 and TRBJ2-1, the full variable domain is EAGVTQFPSHSVIEKGQTVTLRCDPISGHDNLYWYRRVMGKEIKFLLHFVKESKQDESGMPNNRFLAERTGGTYSTLKVQPAELEDSGVYFCASSHRGLGYYNEQFFGPGTRLTVL.

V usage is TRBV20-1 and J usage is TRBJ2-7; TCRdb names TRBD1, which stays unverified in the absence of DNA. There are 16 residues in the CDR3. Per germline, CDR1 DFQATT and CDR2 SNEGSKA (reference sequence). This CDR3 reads CSARGFVGQGDYEQYF.

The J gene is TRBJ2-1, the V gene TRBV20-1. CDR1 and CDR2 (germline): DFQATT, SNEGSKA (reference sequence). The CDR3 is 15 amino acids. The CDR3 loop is CSARDVGAPSNEQFF.

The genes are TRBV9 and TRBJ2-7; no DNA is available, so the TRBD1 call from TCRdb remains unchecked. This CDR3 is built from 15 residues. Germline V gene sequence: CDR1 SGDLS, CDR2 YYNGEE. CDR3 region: CASSARDGSSYEQYF.

This CDR3 is CSAPTSREETQYF. J is TRBJ2-5 and V is TRBV20-1; TCRdb selects TRBD2, and the lack of DNA leaves this call unchecked. CDR3 size: 13 residues. Germline V lookup: CDR1 DFQATT, CDR2 SNEGSKA (reference sequence).

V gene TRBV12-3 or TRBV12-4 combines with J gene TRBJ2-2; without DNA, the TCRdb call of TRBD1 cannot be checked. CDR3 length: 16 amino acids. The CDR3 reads CASIGQVSLNTGELFF.

The CDR3 region is CASSEDYLPLYEQYF. The rearrangement joins TRBV6-1 to TRBJ2-7; there is no DNA to check the TCRdb D call of TRBD2. The CDR3 is 15 amino acids. CDR1 is MNHNS and CDR2 is SASEGT in the germline V gene.

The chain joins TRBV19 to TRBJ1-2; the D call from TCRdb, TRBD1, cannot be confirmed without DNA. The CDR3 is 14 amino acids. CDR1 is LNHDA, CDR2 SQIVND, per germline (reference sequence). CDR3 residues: CASSPRTGVDGYTF. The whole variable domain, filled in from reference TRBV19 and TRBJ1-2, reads DGGITQSPKYLFRKEGQNVTLSCEQNLNHDAMYWYRQDPGQGLRLIYYSQIVNDFQKGDIAEGYSVSREKKESFPLTVTSAQKNPTAFYLCASSPRTGVDGYTFGSGTRLTVV.

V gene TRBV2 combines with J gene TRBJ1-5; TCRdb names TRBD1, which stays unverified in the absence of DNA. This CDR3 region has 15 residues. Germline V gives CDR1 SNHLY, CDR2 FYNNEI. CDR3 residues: CASSEQGNSNQPQHF.

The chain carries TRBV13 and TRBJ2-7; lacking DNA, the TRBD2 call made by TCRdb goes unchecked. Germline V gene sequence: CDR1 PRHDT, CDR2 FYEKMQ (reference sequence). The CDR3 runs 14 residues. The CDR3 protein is CASSLRGGNYEQYF.